The table lists the clone carrying this TCR beta chain with a few counts. Its antigen is unknown. From germline, CDR1 is SQVTM and CDR2 ANQGSEA. V lost 6 bases and J 6 bases, leaving 10 bases between the germline ends. This CDR3 contains 11 residues. Production of TCR cDNA was by 5'RACE template switching, which also added a universal primer site and UMIs. TCRdb redid the calling of the 5' RACE reads with MiXCR, one entry per CDR3 protein. The table records some 420,000 distinct CDR3 sequences, under 20% of them present only once. These data are taken from a study of T cells after yellow fever vaccination. Study-wide findings and caveats: Clones from primary vaccination mostly reappeared after the booster (roughly 95% CD4, approximately 86% CD8). The CD4 compartment and the CD8 compartment contained a small share of clonotypes in common. Peaking on day 5 versus 15, the secondary response was faster but weaker.

The material sequenced was PBMCs, taken before the yellow fever booster vaccination. The TCR comes from a man aged 18 to 30 who received the YFV17D yellow fever vaccine. The chain links TRBV29-1 to TRBJ2-3; D not certain. Here the CDR3 DNA reads TGCAGCGTGGATGCGATGGATACGCAGTATTTT. Translation gives CSVDAMDTQYF.